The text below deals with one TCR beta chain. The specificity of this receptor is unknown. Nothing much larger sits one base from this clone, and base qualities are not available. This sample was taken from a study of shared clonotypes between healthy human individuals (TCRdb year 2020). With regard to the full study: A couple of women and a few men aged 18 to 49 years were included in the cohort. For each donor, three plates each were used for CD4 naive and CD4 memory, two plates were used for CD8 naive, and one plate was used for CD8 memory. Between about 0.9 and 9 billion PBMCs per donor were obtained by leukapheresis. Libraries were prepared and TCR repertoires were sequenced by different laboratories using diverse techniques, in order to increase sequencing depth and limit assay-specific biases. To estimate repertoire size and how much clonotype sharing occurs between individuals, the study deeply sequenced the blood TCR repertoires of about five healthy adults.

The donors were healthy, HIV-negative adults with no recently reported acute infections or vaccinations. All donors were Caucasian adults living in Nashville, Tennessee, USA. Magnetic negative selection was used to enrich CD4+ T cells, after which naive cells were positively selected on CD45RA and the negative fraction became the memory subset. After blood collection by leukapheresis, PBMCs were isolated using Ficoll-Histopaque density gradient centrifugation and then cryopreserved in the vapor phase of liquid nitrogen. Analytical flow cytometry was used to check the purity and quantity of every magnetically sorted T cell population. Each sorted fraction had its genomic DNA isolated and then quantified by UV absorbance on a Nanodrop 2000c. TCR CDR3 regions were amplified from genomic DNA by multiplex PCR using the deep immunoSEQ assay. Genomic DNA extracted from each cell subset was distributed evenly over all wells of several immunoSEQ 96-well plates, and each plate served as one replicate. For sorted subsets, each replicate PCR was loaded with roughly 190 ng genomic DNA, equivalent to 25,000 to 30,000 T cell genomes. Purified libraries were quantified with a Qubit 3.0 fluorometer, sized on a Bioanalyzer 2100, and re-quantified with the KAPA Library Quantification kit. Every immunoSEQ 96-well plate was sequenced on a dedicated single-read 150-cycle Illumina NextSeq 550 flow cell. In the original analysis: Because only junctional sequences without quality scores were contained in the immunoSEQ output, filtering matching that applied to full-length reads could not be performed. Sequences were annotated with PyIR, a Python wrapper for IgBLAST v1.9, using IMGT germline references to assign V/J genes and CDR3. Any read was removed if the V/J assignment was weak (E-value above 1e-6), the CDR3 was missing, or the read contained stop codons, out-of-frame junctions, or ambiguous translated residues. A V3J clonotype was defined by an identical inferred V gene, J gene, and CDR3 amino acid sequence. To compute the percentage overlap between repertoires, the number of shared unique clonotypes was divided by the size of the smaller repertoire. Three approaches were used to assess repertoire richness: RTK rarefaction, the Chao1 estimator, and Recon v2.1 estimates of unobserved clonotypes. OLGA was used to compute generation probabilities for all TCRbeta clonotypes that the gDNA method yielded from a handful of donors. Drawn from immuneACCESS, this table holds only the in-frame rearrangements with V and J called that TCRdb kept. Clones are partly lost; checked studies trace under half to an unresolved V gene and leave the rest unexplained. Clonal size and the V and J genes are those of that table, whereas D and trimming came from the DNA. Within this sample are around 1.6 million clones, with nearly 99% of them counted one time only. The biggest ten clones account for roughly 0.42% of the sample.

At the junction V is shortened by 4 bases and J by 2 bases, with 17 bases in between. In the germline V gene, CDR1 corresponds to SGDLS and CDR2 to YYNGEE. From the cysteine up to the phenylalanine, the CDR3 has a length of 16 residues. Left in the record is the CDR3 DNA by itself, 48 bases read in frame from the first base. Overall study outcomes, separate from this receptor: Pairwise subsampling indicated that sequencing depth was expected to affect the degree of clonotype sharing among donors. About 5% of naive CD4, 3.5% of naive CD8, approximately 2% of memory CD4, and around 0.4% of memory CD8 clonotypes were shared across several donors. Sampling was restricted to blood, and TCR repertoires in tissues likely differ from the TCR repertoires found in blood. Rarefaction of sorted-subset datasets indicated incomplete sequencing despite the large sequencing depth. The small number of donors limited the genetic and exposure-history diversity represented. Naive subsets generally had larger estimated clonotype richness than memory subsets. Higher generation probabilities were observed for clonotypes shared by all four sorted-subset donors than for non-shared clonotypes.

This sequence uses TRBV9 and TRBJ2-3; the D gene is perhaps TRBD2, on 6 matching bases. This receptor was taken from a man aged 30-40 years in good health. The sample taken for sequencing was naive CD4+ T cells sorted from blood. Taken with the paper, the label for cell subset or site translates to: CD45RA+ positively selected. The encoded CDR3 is CASSPRLDFVTDTQYF. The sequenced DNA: TGTGCCAGCAGCCCCCGACTAGATTTTGTCACAGATACGCAGTATTTT. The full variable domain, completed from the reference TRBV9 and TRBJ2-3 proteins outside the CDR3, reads DSGVTQTPKHLITATGQRVTLRCSPRSGDLSVYWYQQSLDQGLQFLIQYYNGEERAKGNILERFSAQQFPDLHSELNLSSLELGDSALYFCASSPRLDFVTDTQYFGPGTRLTVL.